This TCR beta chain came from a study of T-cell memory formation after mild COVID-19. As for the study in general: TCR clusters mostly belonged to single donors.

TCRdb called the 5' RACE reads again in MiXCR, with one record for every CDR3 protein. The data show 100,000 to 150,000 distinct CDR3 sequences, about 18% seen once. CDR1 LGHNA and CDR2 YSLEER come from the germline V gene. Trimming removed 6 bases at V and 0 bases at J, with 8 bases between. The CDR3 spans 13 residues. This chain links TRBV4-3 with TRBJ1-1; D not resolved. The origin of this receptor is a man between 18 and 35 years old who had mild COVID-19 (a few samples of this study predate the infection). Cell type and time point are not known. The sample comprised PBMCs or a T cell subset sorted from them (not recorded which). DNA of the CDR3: TGCGCCAGCAGTCGGGCGGTGAACACTGAAGCTTTCTTT. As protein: CASSRAVNTEAFF.